The rows below give T cell receptor beta chains drawn from one sample of a study of pediatric ulcerative colitis. Assay: immunoSEQ multiplex PCR; the TCRdb copy retains only in-frame clones and omits some. The sample contains about 35,000 clones, roughly 77% of which appear only once. The sequencing sample was made of gut tissue. Every receptor here comes from a boy younger than 18 with mild ulcerative colitis. CDR3s include the opening cysteine and the closing phenylalanine or tryptophan. The order of the fields is V gene, clone size, CDR3 protein. Clone size appears in some rows only: once, few, many, or a class for an expanded clone.

v_call: TRBV2
clone_size: NA
cdr3_aa: CASRATNQPQHF

v_call: TRBV5-1
clone_size: once
cdr3_aa: CASSFQAGVWVADTQYF

v_call: TRBV2
clone_size: NA
cdr3_aa: CASARGGSYEQYF

v_call: TRBV10-3
clone_size: NA
cdr3_aa: CAISVEQGLEAFF

v_call: TRBV15
clone_size: NA
cdr3_aa: CATSREFAGANVLTF

v_call: TRBV11-3
clone_size: few
cdr3_aa: CASSFGDYTEAFF

v_call: TRBV18
clone_size: NA
cdr3_aa: CASSPQLAVAKNIQYF

v_call: TRBV30
clone_size: NA
cdr3_aa: CAWSGSWESKNTQYF

v_call: TRBV19
clone_size: NA
cdr3_aa: CASNIDGARAEAFF

v_call: TRBV6-5
clone_size: NA
cdr3_aa: CASSGAVAVREAFF

v_call: TRBV6-1
clone_size: NA
cdr3_aa: CASTRTGGGQPQHF

v_call: TRBV5-1
clone_size: NA
cdr3_aa: CASSRVGTITDTQYF

v_call: TRBV27
clone_size: NA
cdr3_aa: CASSLRGQGAFF

v_call: TRBV30
clone_size: NA
cdr3_aa: CAWSVSRTFNTEAFF

v_call: TRBV19
clone_size: NA
cdr3_aa: CASSIVAGWQPQHF

v_call: TRBV30
clone_size: once
cdr3_aa: CAWSYGTGETQYF

v_call: TRBV2
clone_size: NA
cdr3_aa: CASNPGLGREQFF

v_call: TRBV4-1
clone_size: NA
cdr3_aa: CASSPTAGANYGYTF

v_call: TRBV2
clone_size: once
cdr3_aa: CASLAGTSSLLDTQYF

v_call: TRBV7-9
clone_size: NA
cdr3_aa: CASSLPVGGQGSTDTQYF

v_call: TRBV4-1
clone_size: NA
cdr3_aa: CASSQDTRTGNNSPLHF

v_call: TRBV12-1
clone_size: NA
cdr3_aa: CACLGQVVHNSPLHF

v_call: TRBV5-8
clone_size: NA
cdr3_aa: CASSRGAGNTGELFF

v_call: TRBV5-4
clone_size: few
cdr3_aa: CATTGGSSYEQYF

v_call: TRBV27
clone_size: NA
cdr3_aa: CASSLRPNGGSPLHF

v_call: TRBV19
clone_size: NA
cdr3_aa: CASSISRAGEAFF

v_call: TRBV30
clone_size: NA
cdr3_aa: CAWTRTGSGEAFF

v_call: TRBV29-1
clone_size: NA
cdr3_aa: CSVDPGLTDTQYF

v_call: TRBV5-1
clone_size: NA
cdr3_aa: CASSLFGVYEQYF